The 10 T cell receptor beta chains presented below share a single source sample, sequenced in a study of read filtering for tumor transcriptome and immune sequencing. The library was built from roughly 400 ng RNA with molecular barcoded adaptors for alpha/delta and beta/gamma chains. MiXCR, applied by TCRdb to the reads, yields one record per CDR3 protein. Among 45,000 to 55,000 distinct CDR3 sequences, approximately 12% were seen once, and the ten largest hold approximately 14%. Sequenced sample: a population of CD138-negative cells sorted from bone marrow. These receptors originate from a donor at least 40 years old with multiple myeloma.

This clonotype appeared many times. The V call is TRBV28, the J call TRBJ2-4, with D uncertain. CDR1 is MDHEN and CDR2 is SYDVKM in the germline V gene. V was pared by 6 bases and J by 9 bases, with 15 bases between. This CDR3 contains 13 residues. The CDR3: CASRDTGSGIQYF. CDR3 DNA sequence: TGTGCCAGCAGAGACACCGGGTCAGGCATTCAGTACTTC. Full variable domain (remainder filled in from reference TRBV28 and TRBJ2-4): DVKVTQSSRYLVKRTGEKVFLECVQDMDHENMFWYRQDPGLGLRLIYFSYDVKMKEKGDIPEGYSVSREKKERFSLILESASTNQTSMYLCASRDTGSGIQYFGAGTRLSVL.

Points on this clonotype: A much larger clone differs by one base, so this may be a read error. The chain uses TRBV7-3 and TRBJ2-2; D unresolved. Germline V gene lookup returns CDR1 SGHTA and CDR2 FQGTGA. There are 16 residues in the CDR3. This CDR3 reads CAISLFSAANTGELFF. For the CDR3, the DNA is TGTGCCATCAGCTTATTTTCGGCCGCGAACACCGGGGAGCTGTTTTTT.

This clonotype was picked up a small number of times. Possible read error: a much larger clone is one base away. The CDR3 reads CASSLQGPRNTEALF. For the CDR3, the DNA is TGTGCCAGCAGCCTGCAGGGTCCCCGGAACACTGAAGCTCTCTTT. The V gene is TRBV6-5, the J gene TRBJ1-1, with D possibly matching TRBD1 (5 bases). This CDR3 is 15 amino acids long. Germline values: CDR1 MNHEY, CDR2 SVGAGI.

This clonotype was seen repeatedly, ten times or more. The rearrangement uses TRBV7-9 and TRBJ2-1; perhaps TRBD2 as D (5 bases). Trimming stripped 3 bases from V and 3 bases from J, with 9 bases between. CDR3 length equals 14 residues. The germline gives CDR1 SEHNR, CDR2 FQNEAQ (reference sequence). CDR3 DNA: TGTGCCAGCAGCTTGGAGACTAACTACAATGAGCAGTTCTTC. Its translation: CASSLETNYNEQFF.

This clonotype was recorded many times. This chain connects TRBV28 to TRBJ1-2; 7 positions agree with TRBD1. With 5 bases clipped from V and 4 bases from J, the junction kept 10 bases outside the gene matches. This CDR3 is 15 amino acids long. Germline V gene lookup returns CDR1 MDHEN and CDR2 SYDVKM. The CDR3 DNA follows: TGTGCCAGCAGTACCCCGACAGGGTCTCGCTATGGCTACACCTTC. Translating gives CASSTPTGSRYGYTF.

In its sample, this clonotype was seen many times. The V gene is TRBV6-2 or TRBV6-3, the J gene TRBJ2-1, with 7 bases identical to TRBD1. Trimming removed 7 bases from V and 6 bases from J; junction bases left unmatched: 9. In germline, CDR1 is MNHEY, CDR2 SVGEGT. The CDR3 extends over 14 amino acids. The CDR3 bases are TGTGCCAGCAATGGACAGGCCAGAGGCAATGAGCAGTTCTTC. Protein product: CASNGQARGNEQFF.

This clonotype has ten or more counts. The genes are TRBV2 and TRBJ2-5; TRBD1 is a possible D gene (6 bases). With 2 bases removed from V and 0 bases from J, the gap between germline ends came to 16 bases. This CDR3 is 17 amino acids long. The germline CDR1 and CDR2 sequences are SNHLY and FYNNEI. The CDR3 loop is CASSELPLTGNQETQYF. CDR3 DNA: TGTGCCAGCAGTGAACTCCCTCTGACAGGAAACCAAGAGACCCAGTACTTC.

Ten or more counts support this clonotype. The chain is built from TRBV30 and TRBJ2-5, with D perhaps matching TRBD1 or TRBD2 (6 bases each). Per germline, CDR1 GTSNPN and CDR2 SVGIG (reference sequence). This CDR3 has 14 amino acids. Trimming removed 3 bases from V and 5 bases from J, with 16 bases in between. CDR3 coding DNA: TGTGCCTGGAGACGGACAGCTGGAGGGGAGACCCAGTACTTC. Translated, it gives CAWRRTAGGETQYF.

Regarding this clonotype: A much larger clone lies one base from this, so it may be a read error. The chain uses TRBV6-6 and TRBJ2-3, with 8 bases fitting TRBD2. CDR1 MNHNY and CDR2 SVGAGI come from the germline V gene (reference sequence). The CDR3 sequence is 16 residues long. CDR3 sequence reads: CASGYSTGGRSDTQYF. CDR3 coding DNA: TGTGCCAGCGGTTACTCGACCGGCGGGAGGTCAGATACGCAGTATTTT.

As for this clonotype: A read error is possible here, since a much larger clone lies one base away. The rearrangement uses TRBV12-3 or TRBV12-4 and TRBJ2-5; D gene ambiguous. The CDR3 spans 13 residues. The CDR3 bases are TGTCCCAGCAGCCTTCTTTGGGGTGAGACCCAGTACTTC. This gives the protein CPSSLLWGETQYF.